Below, one TCR beta chain is given with its context. Its specificity is not known. The source of the sample is a study of T cells after posttransplantation cyclophosphamide. Study findings and constraints: Later blood repertoires were often dominated by clones from the donor CD8+ memory compartment.

Clones were read by immunoSEQ multiplex PCR, and TCRdb kept only the in-frame ones, dropping some. The sample lists about 43,000 clones, around 91% seen once, with 2% to 2.5% in the top ten. V gave up 4 bases and J gave up 4 bases; unmatched junction bases: 10. This CDR3 contains 16 residues. Germline V gene data show CDR1 as SGHRS and CDR2 as YFSETQ. Busulfan-fludarabine conditioning, marrow transplant, and cyclophosphamide on days +3 and +4 were administered. The source is a male patient aged 60 to 75 who received an allogeneic stem cell transplant from a related donor and was CMV-positive. Some T cells may be provided by the graft donor. Specimen: PBMCs, collected 62 days after allogeneic stem cell transplant with posttransplant cyclophosphamide. This sequence joins TRBV5-1 and TRBJ2-7; 11 bases agree with TRBD2. CDR3 loop: CASSPGELAGGYEQYF. CDR3 nucleotide sequence: TGCGCCAGCAGCCCGGGGGAGCTAGCGGGGGGATACGAGCAGTACTTC.